The rows below give T cell receptor beta chains drawn from one sample of a study of post-analysis software for immune sequencing data. TCRdb re-called the PCR reads through MiXCR, storing one row per CDR3 protein. The sample has some 890,000 distinct CDR3 sequences; roughly 50% are singletons. Source material: blood. The receptors come from a girl aged 10-17 years with multiple sclerosis. CDR3s include the opening cysteine and the closing phenylalanine or tryptophan. The D gene is left open where the match is weak. Rows give clone size only sometimes, using once, few, many, or a class for an expanded clone.

v_gene: TRBV12-3/TRBV12-4
j_gene: TRBJ2-7
abundance: -
d_gene: -
CDR3aa: CASRPRQGSSYEQYF
CDR3nt: TGTGCCAGCAGGCCCAGACAAGGATCATCCTACGAGCAGTACTTC

v_gene: TRBV20-1
j_gene: TRBJ2-7
abundance: -
d_gene: TRBD2
CDR3aa: CSARTSGAVQQYF
CDR3nt: TGCAGTGCTAGGACTAGCGGGGCGGTTCAGCAGTACTTC

v_gene: TRBV4-1
j_gene: TRBJ2-7
abundance: -
d_gene: -
CDR3aa: CASSQFEGVRNYEQYF
CDR3nt: TGCGCCAGCAGCCAGTTCGAGGGGGTAAGGAACTACGAGCAGTACTTC

v_gene: TRBV20-1
j_gene: TRBJ1-5
abundance: few
d_gene: -
CDR3aa: CSAAQGGFSNQPQHF
CDR3nt: TGCAGTGCCGCCCAGGGTGGATTCAGCAATCAGCCCCAGCATTTT

v_gene: TRBV20-1
j_gene: TRBJ2-1
abundance: few
d_gene: TRBD1
CDR3aa: CSARAPGTGPHYNEQFF
CDR3nt: TGCAGTGCTAGAGCCCCCGGGACAGGACCCCACTACAATGAGCAGTTCTTC

v_gene: TRBV7-6
j_gene: TRBJ2-1
abundance: -
d_gene: TRBD2
CDR3aa: CASNFLPAGAYNEQFF
CDR3nt: TGTGCCAGCAACTTTCTACCAGCGGGGGCCTACAATGAGCAGTTCTTC

v_gene: TRBV6-1
j_gene: TRBJ2-7
abundance: few
d_gene: TRBD1
CDR3aa: CASTFGEDRPLSEQYF
CDR3nt: TGTGCCAGCACCTTCGGAGAGGACAGGCCCCTTAGCGAGCAGTACTTC

v_gene: TRBV10-3
j_gene: TRBJ1-2
abundance: -
d_gene: TRBD1
CDR3aa: CAISTGAGGYTF
CDR3nt: TGTGCCATCAGTACAGGGGCTGGGGGCTACACCTTC

v_gene: TRBV4-2
j_gene: TRBJ2-5
abundance: -
d_gene: -
CDR3aa: CASSQGAGRTNPETQYF
CDR3nt: TGTGCCAGCAGCCAAGGCGCGGGTCGGACTAACCCAGAGACCCAGTACTTC

v_gene: TRBV10-3
j_gene: TRBJ2-3
abundance: few
d_gene: TRBD1
CDR3aa: CAISRGQQVTDTQYF
CDR3nt: TGTGCCATCAGTCGGGGACAGCAGGTGACAGATACGCAGTATTTT

v_gene: TRBV4-1
j_gene: TRBJ1-6
abundance: few
d_gene: -
CDR3aa: CASSQEGVVDNSPLHF
CDR3nt: TGCGCCAGCAGCCAAGAGGGAGTTGTGGATAATTCACCCCTCCACTTT

v_gene: TRBV2
j_gene: TRBJ1-1
abundance: -
d_gene: -
CDR3aa: CASSGWVVRDMDTEAFF
CDR3nt: TGTGCCAGCAGTGGTTGGGTCGTCCGAGATATGGACACTGAAGCTTTCTTT

v_gene: TRBV5-5
j_gene: TRBJ2-5
abundance: few
d_gene: TRBD2
CDR3aa: CASSPLAGAGETQYF
CDR3nt: TGTGCCAGCAGCCCACTAGCGGGAGCAGGAGAGACCCAGTACTTC

v_gene: TRBV7-8
j_gene: TRBJ2-5
abundance: few
d_gene: -
CDR3aa: CASSLVMEETQYF
CDR3nt: TGTGCCAGCAGCTTAGTTATGGAAGAGACCCAGTACTTC

v_gene: TRBV20-1
j_gene: TRBJ2-7
abundance: -
d_gene: -
CDR3aa: CSASRSPGALTEQYF
CDR3nt: TGCAGTGCTAGTCGGTCTCCGGGGGCGCTGACCGAGCAGTACTTC

v_gene: TRBV20-1
j_gene: TRBJ2-1
abundance: once
d_gene: -
CDR3aa: CSAPALSSYNEQFF
CDR3nt: TGCAGTGCGCCGGCCCTGAGCTCCTACAATGAGCAGTTCTTC

v_gene: TRBV9
j_gene: TRBJ2-1
abundance: -
d_gene: TRBD2
CDR3aa: CASSGSGRAYNEQFF
CDR3nt: TGTGCCAGCAGCGGAAGCGGGAGGGCTTACAATGAGCAGTTCTTC

v_gene: TRBV9
j_gene: TRBJ1-6
abundance: -
d_gene: TRBD1
CDR3aa: CASSAKGQGNSPLHF
CDR3nt: TGTGCCAGCAGCGCTAAGGGACAGGGGAATTCACCCCTCCACTTT

v_gene: TRBV7-2
j_gene: TRBJ2-1
abundance: few
d_gene: TRBD2
CDR3aa: CASSYWTSGGPNRMFF
CDR3nt: TGTGCCAGCAGTTACTGGACTAGCGGGGGCCCCAACCGTATGTTCTTC

v_gene: TRBV7-6
j_gene: TRBJ2-4
abundance: -
d_gene: -
CDR3aa: CASSLQGGRNIQYF
CDR3nt: TGTGCCAGCAGCCTCCAAGGAGGGAGGAACATTCAGTACTTC

v_gene: TRBV27
j_gene: TRBJ2-5
abundance: -
d_gene: -
CDR3aa: CASSLRAPIETQYF
CDR3nt: TGTGCCAGCAGTTTAAGGGCCCCTATAGAGACCCAGTACTTC

v_gene: TRBV6-2/TRBV6-3
j_gene: TRBJ2-1
abundance: -
d_gene: -
CDR3aa: CASRRTAEQFF
CDR3nt: TGTGCCAGCCGACGGACAGCCGAGCAGTTCTTC

v_gene: TRBV29-1
j_gene: TRBJ1-1
abundance: -
d_gene: -
CDR3aa: CSVARTEITEAFF
CDR3nt: TGCAGCGTCGCAAGGACAGAGATCACTGAAGCTTTCTTT

v_gene: TRBV20-1
j_gene: TRBJ2-7
abundance: -
d_gene: TRBD1
CDR3aa: CRARDQGAYEQYF
CDR3nt: TGCAGAGCTAGAGATCAGGGGGCTTACGAGCAGTACTTC

v_gene: TRBV5-1
j_gene: TRBJ2-7
abundance: -
d_gene: -
CDR3aa: CASSLEQGPETYEQYF
CDR3nt: TGCGCCAGCAGCTTGGAGCAAGGACCTGAGACCTACGAGCAGTACTTC

v_gene: TRBV4-1
j_gene: TRBJ2-1
abundance: -
d_gene: TRBD2
CDR3aa: CASSQGGLASYNEQFF
CDR3nt: TGCGCCAGCAGCCAAGGGGGACTAGCCTCGTACAATGAGCAGTTCTTC

v_gene: TRBV5-1
j_gene: TRBJ2-7
abundance: -
d_gene: -
CDR3aa: CASSRTVNYEQYF
CDR3nt: TGCGCCAGCAGCAGAACAGTGAACTACGAGCAGTACTTC

v_gene: TRBV19
j_gene: TRBJ1-2
abundance: -
d_gene: -
CDR3aa: CASHRAVSYGYTF
CDR3nt: TGTGCCAGCCACAGAGCAGTCTCCTATGGCTACACCTTC

v_gene: TRBV30
j_gene: TRBJ2-3
abundance: -
d_gene: -
CDR3aa: CAWSRLTTGSFGDTQYF
CDR3nt: TGTGCCTGGAGCCGACTTACGACAGGTTCATTTGGTGATACGCAGTATTTT

v_gene: TRBV20-1
j_gene: TRBJ1-2
abundance: -
d_gene: -
CDR3aa: CSARGIGYGYTF
CDR3nt: TGCAGTGCTAGAGGTATCGGCTATGGCTACACCTTC

v_gene: TRBV5-6
j_gene: TRBJ2-2
abundance: -
d_gene: TRBD1
CDR3aa: CASSLRTGPGIGELFF
CDR3nt: TGTGCCAGCAGCCTCCGGACAGGGCCGGGGATCGGGGAGCTGTTTTTT

v_gene: TRBV29-1
j_gene: TRBJ2-3
abundance: -
d_gene: TRBD2
CDR3aa: CSVPGLAGGLRSTDTQYF
CDR3nt: TGCAGCGTTCCGGGACTAGCGGGAGGGCTCCGAAGCACAGATACGCAGTATTTT

v_gene: TRBV7-2
j_gene: TRBJ2-7
abundance: -
d_gene: -
CDR3aa: CASSTWAEGSYEQYF
CDR3nt: TGTGCCAGCAGCACCTGGGCAGAGGGCTCCTACGAGCAGTACTTC

v_gene: TRBV27
j_gene: TRBJ2-7
abundance: once
d_gene: TRBD1
CDR3aa: CASRTGTGGRQYF
CDR3nt: TGTGCCAGCAGAACCGGGACAGGAGGGAGGCAGTACTTC

v_gene: TRBV5-1
j_gene: TRBJ1-2
abundance: -
d_gene: -
CDR3aa: CASSFSTGNYGYTF
CDR3nt: TGCGCCAGCAGCTTCTCTACGGGTAACTATGGCTACACCTTC

v_gene: TRBV7-3
j_gene: TRBJ1-1
abundance: -
d_gene: -
CDR3aa: CASSPPGANTEAFF
CDR3nt: TGTGCCAGCAGCCCCCCGGGGGCGAACACTGAAGCTTTCTTT

v_gene: TRBV7-6
j_gene: TRBJ2-3
abundance: -
d_gene: TRBD2
CDR3aa: CASSLRLAGVESTDTQYF
CDR3nt: TGTGCCAGCAGCCTCCGACTAGCGGGGGTGGAATCCACAGATACGCAGTATTTT

v_gene: TRBV10-3
j_gene: TRBJ1-1
abundance: -
d_gene: -
CDR3aa: CAISPGRVGNTEAFF
CDR3nt: TGTGCCATCAGCCCCGGGAGGGTGGGGAACACTGAAGCTTTCTTT

v_gene: TRBV30
j_gene: TRBJ2-5
abundance: -
d_gene: TRBD1
CDR3aa: CAWLDRATQYF
CDR3nt: TGTGCCTGGCTGGACAGGGCCACGCAGTACTTC

v_gene: TRBV9
j_gene: TRBJ1-3
abundance: -
d_gene: -
CDR3aa: CASSVDGNTIYF
CDR3nt: TGTGCCAGCAGCGTAGACGGAAACACCATATATTTT

v_gene: TRBV7-2
j_gene: TRBJ2-1
abundance: -
d_gene: -
CDR3aa: CASSLRAGNEQFF
CDR3nt: TGTGCCAGCAGCTTGCGGGCTGGGAATGAGCAGTTCTTC

v_gene: TRBV6-5
j_gene: TRBJ1-2
abundance: many
d_gene: -
CDR3aa: CASSPGTYGYTF
CDR3nt: TGTGCCAGCAGCCCAGGGACCTATGGCTACACCTTC

v_gene: TRBV4-2
j_gene: TRBJ2-7
abundance: -
d_gene: TRBD2
CDR3aa: CASSRESGGRTYEQYF
CDR3nt: TGTGCCAGCAGCCGTGAAAGCGGCGGGAGAACCTACGAGCAGTACTTC

v_gene: TRBV7-8
j_gene: TRBJ2-7
abundance: -
d_gene: -
CDR3aa: CASSFRYGLYEQYF
CDR3nt: TGTGCCAGCAGCTTCCGGTACGGGTTATACGAGCAGTACTTC

v_gene: TRBV29-1
j_gene: TRBJ2-7
abundance: -
d_gene: -
CDR3aa: CSVGTASGNYEQYF
CDR3nt: TGCAGCGTCGGTACGGCGAGCGGCAACTACGAGCAGTACTTC

v_gene: TRBV7-2
j_gene: TRBJ1-2
abundance: many
d_gene: -
CDR3aa: CASSSRAGTNYGYTF
CDR3nt: TGTGCCAGCAGCTCCCGAGCAGGGACTAACTATGGCTACACCTTC

v_gene: TRBV5-1
j_gene: TRBJ2-1
abundance: -
d_gene: -
CDR3aa: CASSFPGLEQFF
CDR3nt: TGCGCCAGCAGCTTCCCAGGGCTTGAGCAGTTCTTC

v_gene: TRBV12-3/TRBV12-4
j_gene: TRBJ2-1
abundance: -
d_gene: -
CDR3aa: CASRLRDHPYNEQFF
CDR3nt: TGTGCCAGCAGACTCCGGGACCACCCCTACAATGAGCAGTTCTTC

v_gene: TRBV20-1
j_gene: TRBJ2-3
abundance: -
d_gene: TRBD2
CDR3aa: CSARDGGREDTQYF
CDR3nt: TGCAGTGCTAGAGACGGCGGGAGGGAAGATACGCAGTATTTT

v_gene: TRBV20-1
j_gene: TRBJ1-2
abundance: -
d_gene: -
CDR3aa: CSASRQTALEGYTF
CDR3nt: TGCAGTGCTAGCAGACAGACGGCGTTGGAAGGCTACACCTTC

v_gene: TRBV5-1
j_gene: TRBJ2-7
abundance: -
d_gene: -
CDR3aa: CASSLVGETYEQYF
CDR3nt: TGCGCCAGCAGCTTGGTTGGGGAAACCTACGAGCAGTACTTC